These T cell receptor beta chains were read from a single sample in a study of blood T cell repertoires in COVID-19. Sequenced by immunoSEQ multiplex PCR; TCRdb stores in-frame clones only, minus some. Of hundreds of thousands of clones in the sample, about nine tenths were seen once. Sample: peripheral blood. These receptors all come from a woman younger than 45 with active or convalescent COVID-19. CDR3s include the opening cysteine and the closing phenylalanine or tryptophan. D genes are given only for firm matches. The listing skips clone size in some rows; elsewhere it reads once, few, many or a size class.

j_call clone_size d_call v_call cdr3_length cdr3_nt cdr3_aa
TRBJ2-7 NA TRBD1 TRBV28 16 TGTGCCAGCAGTGCGCCCGGGACAGGGGCGTCCTACGAGCAGTACTTC CASSAPGTGASYEQYF
TRBJ1-1 NA NA TRBV6-5 15 TGTGCCAGCAGTTTTGAGGGGGGGATAAACACTGAAGCTTTCTTT CASSFEGGINTEAFF
TRBJ2-1 NA NA TRBV13 16 TGTGCCAGCAGCTCCGTCACTAGTCTGCCCTTCGATGAGCAGTTCTTC CASSSVTSLPFDEQFF
TRBJ2-5 NA TRBD2 TRBV7-2 14 TGTGCCAGCAGCCCAGACGGCGGGAGGGAGACCCAGTACTTC CASSPDGGRETQYF
TRBJ2-5 once TRBD1 TRBV10-3 18 TGTGCCATCAGTGAGCCAATTGGGACAGGGGGCTTCTCGGAGACCCAGTACTTC CAISEPIGTGGFSETQYF
TRBJ2-7 NA TRBD2 TRBV29-1 15 TGCAGCGCCCTTGACCCGGGACTATCTTTAGACGAGCAGTACTTC CSALDPGLSLDEQYF
TRBJ2-1 NA NA TRBV2 13 TGTGCCAGCAGTGAAAAGGTGAGGAATGAGCAGTTCTTC CASSEKVRNEQFF
TRBJ1-6 NA TRBD1 TRBV5-4 18 TGTGCCAGCAGCTTGGGCGGGACAGTACCTTCCTATAATTCACCCCTCCACTTT CASSLGGTVPSYNSPLHF
TRBJ1-1 NA NA TRBV5-1 13 TGCGCCAGCAGCTTGGCCCAGAACACTGAAGCTTTCTTT CASSLAQNTEAFF
TRBJ1-2 NA NA TRBV20-1 11 TGCAGTGCGACCGGTCTAGGTGGCTACACCTTC CSATGLGGYTF
TRBJ1-4 NA TRBD1 TRBV3-1/TRBV3-2 16 TGTGCCAGCAGCCAAGCGGGGACAGGGGCTAATGAAAAACTGTTTTTT CASSQAGTGANEKLFF
TRBJ1-1 NA NA TRBV18 13 TGTGCCAGCTCACCAGAGCAGGGCACTGAAGCTTTCTTT CASSPEQGTEAFF
TRBJ1-2 NA NA TRBV11-2 14 TGTGCCAGCAGCTTAGGGTTAACGAGCTATGGCTACACCTTC CASSLGLTSYGYTF
TRBJ2-3 NA TRBD2 TRBV10-2 19 TGCGCCAGCAGTGAGCTTGACTGGCGGGGGGAGGTTAGCACAGATACGCAGTATTTT CASSELDWRGEVSTDTQYF
TRBJ1-5 NA TRBD1 TRBV27 15 TGTGCCAGCAGTTTTGGCACAGGGGCCGATCAGCCCCAGCATTTT CASSFGTGADQPQHF
TRBJ1-1 NA TRBD1 TRBV15 14 TGTGCCACCAGCGGTCGATCCGGGACAGCAGAAGCTTTCTTT CATSGRSGTAEAFF
TRBJ2-2 NA NA TRBV19 13 TGTGCCAGTAGCGTAGCGAACACCGGGGAGCTGTTTTTT CASSVANTGELFF
TRBJ2-1 NA TRBD2 TRBV7-9 17 TGTGCCAGCAGCTCCGACCTTAGCGGGGGTCTCTACAATGAGCAGTTCTTC CASSSDLSGGLYNEQFF
TRBJ1-2 once NA TRBV6-5 14 TGTGCCAGCAGTTACGGCAGGGGTGTCTATGGCTACACCTTC CASSYGRGVYGYTF
TRBJ2-3 NA NA TRBV6-5 15 TGTGCCAGCAGGAGGGACAACCAACCCACAGATACGCAGTATTTT CASRRDNQPTDTQYF
TRBJ2-2 NA NA TRBV2 15 TGTGCCAGCAGTGAAACTCTAGCAGAAACCGGGGAGCTGTTTTTT CASSETLAETGELFF
TRBJ2-7 NA TRBD1 TRBV4-1 14 TGCGCCAGCAGCCACGGACAGGGGGCTTACGAGCAGTACTTC CASSHGQGAYEQYF
TRBJ1-5 NA TRBD1 TRBV4-1 16 TGCGCCAGCAGCCCAAGACAGGGTTTAAGCAATCAGCCCCAGCATTTT CASSPRQGLSNQPQHF
TRBJ1-6 NA NA TRBV19 13 TGTGCCAGTAGTATCGGAGGGAATTCACCCCTCCACTTT CASSIGGNSPLHF
TRBJ2-2 NA TRBD2 TRBV7-9 17 TGTGCCAGCAGCGAGAGGCAGGGAGGGGACTTCACCGGGGAGCTGTTTTTT CASSERQGGDFTGELFF
TRBJ1-4 NA NA TRBV6-1 19 TGTGCCAGCAGTGAAGCTGGAACCCGACTATGGTCAACTAATGAAAAACTGTTTTTT CASSEAGTRLWSTNEKLFF
TRBJ2-1 NA NA TRBV7-9 16 TGTGCCAGCAGCTCTAGTCTGGAGTGGGGAGTCAATGAGCAGTTCTTC CASSSSLEWGVNEQFF
TRBJ2-7 NA TRBD2 TRBV7-8 14 TGTGCCAGCAGCTTTTACAGCGGGGGGTACGAGCAGTACTTC CASSFYSGGYEQYF
TRBJ2-2 NA NA TRBV19 17 TGTGCCAGTAGTCCCACCCCGGACAGTTTGAACACCGGGGAGCTGTTTTTT CASSPTPDSLNTGELFF
TRBJ2-1 NA TRBD2 TRBV7-6 15 TGTGCCAGCAGCCCTAGCGGGGGCTCCTACAATGAGCAGTTCTTC CASSPSGGSYNEQFF
TRBJ1-3 NA TRBD1 TRBV6-6 14 TGTGCCAGCAGTTCCGGGACAGACGGAAACACCATATATTTT CASSSGTDGNTIYF
TRBJ1-1 NA NA TRBV19 15 TGTGCCAGTTCAGGTGAGGCTTCGCGGGGCACTGAAGCTTTCTTT CASSGEASRGTEAFF
TRBJ2-5 NA TRBD1 TRBV7-8 13 TGTGCCAGCAGCGCGACAGGGGGAGAGACCCAGTACTTC CASSATGGETQYF
TRBJ2-1 NA NA TRBV19 16 TGTGCCACCCAAAAGGGTAGACAGGAACCCTACAATGAGCAGTTCTTC CATQKGRQEPYNEQFF
TRBJ2-7 few NA TRBV25-1 13 TGTGCCAGCAGTGTGGCAGGGATGAACGAGCAGTACTTC CASSVAGMNEQYF
TRBJ2-1 NA TRBD2 TRBV29-1 17 TGCAGCGTTGATGGGCGGGAGGCCCCATTAGTATACAATGAGCAGTTCTTC CSVDGREAPLVYNEQFF
TRBJ1-2 NA NA TRBV6-5 15 TGTGCCAGCAGTTTCCGGCCAGGGGATGGCTATGGCTACACCTTC CASSFRPGDGYGYTF